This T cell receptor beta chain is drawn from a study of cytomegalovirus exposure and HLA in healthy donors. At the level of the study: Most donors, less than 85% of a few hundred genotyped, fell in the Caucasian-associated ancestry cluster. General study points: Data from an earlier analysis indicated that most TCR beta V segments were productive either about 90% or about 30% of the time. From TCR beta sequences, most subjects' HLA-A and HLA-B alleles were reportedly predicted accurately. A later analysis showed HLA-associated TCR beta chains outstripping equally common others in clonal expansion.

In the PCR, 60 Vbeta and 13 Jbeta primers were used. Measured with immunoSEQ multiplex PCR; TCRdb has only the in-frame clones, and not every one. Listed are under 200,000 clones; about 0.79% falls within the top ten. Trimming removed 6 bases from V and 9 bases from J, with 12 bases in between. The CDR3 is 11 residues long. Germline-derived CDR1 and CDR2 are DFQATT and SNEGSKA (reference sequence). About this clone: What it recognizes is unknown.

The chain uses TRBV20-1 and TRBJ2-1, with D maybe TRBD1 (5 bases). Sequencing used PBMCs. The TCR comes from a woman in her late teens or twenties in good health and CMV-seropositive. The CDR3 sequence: CSAGTGIEQFF. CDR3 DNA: TGCAGTGCCGGAACAGGCATTGAGCAGTTCTTC.